This TCR beta chain appears in the sequencing data of a study of shared clonotypes between healthy human individuals. The DNA input per sorted-subset replicate PCR was 200 to 250 ng, corresponding to some 30,000 T cell genomes. Libraries were prepared by immunoSEQ multiplex PCR; TCRdb keeps only in-frame clonotypes and omits some of them. The data contain 2 million to 2.5 million clones, roughly 92% of them singletons. Trimming shortened V by 3 bases and J by 1 base, and 16 bases separated the two germline ends. The germline V gene encodes CDR1 SGDLS and CDR2 YYNGEE. The CDR3 consists of 16 residues. Note on this clone: The antigen is unknown.

General study findings and limits: The study generally estimated greater richness for naive than memory subsets. Of the naive CD4 clonotypes, about 5.4% were shared across a handful of donors.

The chain carries TRBV9 and TRBJ1-1, with D possibly being TRBD1 (5 bases). Material for sequencing was naive CD4+ T cells from PBMCs. Subset here: CD45RA+ positively selected. This sequence originates from a man younger than 35 in good health. Some clones in this sample may be carry-over from other donors' samples. The CDR3 spells CASSGGAQPQNTEAFF. The CDR3 DNA is TGTGCCAGCAGCGGCGGGGCGCAACCGCAGAACACTGAAGCTTTCTTT.